This T cell receptor (beta chain) is drawn from a study of blood T cells in healthy people across ages. Turning to the study itself: Capture via template switching afforded approximately one barcoded beta molecule per two T cells.

General study points: It was the long-lived donors that had more naive CD4+ cells and higher diversity than aged donors.

The sample providers were healthy Caucasian people from Russia, aged roughly 6 to 95. The germline CDR1 and CDR2 sequences are SGHAT and FQNNGV. The germline V and J ends were trimmed by 3 bases and 4 bases, with 15 bases remaining between them. CDR3 length equals 15 residues. With a J-beta primer mix and a sample-barcoded 5' primer, a second PCR ran about 7 to 12 cycles. Unique molecular identifiers of 12 random nucleotides labeled each cDNA. TCRdb re-derived calls from the 5' RACE reads in MiXCR, one entry per CDR3 protein. The sample records about 680,000 distinct CDR3 sequences, more than 40% being singletons. Comment on this clonotype: The antigen is not known.

The V call is TRBV11-2, the J call TRBJ2-5, with D perhaps matching TRBD2 (5 bases). The source of this sequence is a woman in her fifties or sixties in good health. The sample consisted of blood. This chain's CDR3 is CASSFGEDESETQYF. CDR3 nucleotides: TGTGCCAGCAGCTTCGGGGAAGACGAGTCAGAGACCCAGTACTTC.